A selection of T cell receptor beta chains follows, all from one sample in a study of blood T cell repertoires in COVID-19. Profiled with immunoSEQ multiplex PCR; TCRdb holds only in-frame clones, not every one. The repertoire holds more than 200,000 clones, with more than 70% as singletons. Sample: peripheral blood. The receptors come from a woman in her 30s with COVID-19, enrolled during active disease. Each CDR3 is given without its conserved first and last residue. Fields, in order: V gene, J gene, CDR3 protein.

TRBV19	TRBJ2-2	ATRYGANTGELF
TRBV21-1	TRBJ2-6	ASSKAGQGLTGANVLT
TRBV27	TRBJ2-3	ASLARAGGQGDTDTQY
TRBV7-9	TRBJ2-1	ASSFSGSGGTYNEQF
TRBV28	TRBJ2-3	ASSSRDRGRTDTQY
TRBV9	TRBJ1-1	ASSGGTGRQMNTEAF
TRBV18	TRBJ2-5	ASSPGGTQETQY
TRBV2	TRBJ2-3	ASRGDADTQY
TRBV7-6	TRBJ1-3	ASSLGGTGENTIY
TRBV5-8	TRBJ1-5	ASSPFRGSNQPQH
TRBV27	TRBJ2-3	ASSGNRLAGIRTDTQY
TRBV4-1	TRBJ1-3	ASSQPTGPGNTIY
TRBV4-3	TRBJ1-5	ASSQDRAGQPQH
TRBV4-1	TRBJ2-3	ASSPRAGPTTDTQY
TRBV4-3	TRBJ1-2	ASSQETGGRGGYT
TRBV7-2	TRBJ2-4	ASGRGGGDIQY
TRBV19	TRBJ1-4	ASSIRDRGEKLF
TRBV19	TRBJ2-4	ASNMASGDRRNIQY
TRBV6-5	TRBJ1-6	ASDGTNNSPLH
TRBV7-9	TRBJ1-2	ASSVVGQPVMGYT
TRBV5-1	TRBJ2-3	ASSRDKYTDTQY
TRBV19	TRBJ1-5	ASTKDSPFQPQH
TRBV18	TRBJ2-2	ASSPRGLPTGELF
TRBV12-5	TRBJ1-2	ASGSLTGTGDTLNYGYT
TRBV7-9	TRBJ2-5	ASSYAYRGPQETQY
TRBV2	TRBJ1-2	ASSGEDPDRGTNYGYT
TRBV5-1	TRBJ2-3	ASSGSGGGLIPSTDTQY
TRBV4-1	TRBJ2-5	ASSPLETWSAGRETQY
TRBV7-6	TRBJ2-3	ASSFLRGADTQY
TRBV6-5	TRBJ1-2	ASSRYAANYGYT
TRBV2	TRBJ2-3	ASSLEGTDTQY
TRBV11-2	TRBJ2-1	ASSSTWLQF
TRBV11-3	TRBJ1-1	ASRGQGRGTEAF
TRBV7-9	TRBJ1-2	ASSPAVSNYGYT
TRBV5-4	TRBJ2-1	ASSLWDSSYNEQF
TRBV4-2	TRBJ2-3	ASSQGVGAGGRVTDTQY
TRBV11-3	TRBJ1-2	ASSLQQGDYGYT